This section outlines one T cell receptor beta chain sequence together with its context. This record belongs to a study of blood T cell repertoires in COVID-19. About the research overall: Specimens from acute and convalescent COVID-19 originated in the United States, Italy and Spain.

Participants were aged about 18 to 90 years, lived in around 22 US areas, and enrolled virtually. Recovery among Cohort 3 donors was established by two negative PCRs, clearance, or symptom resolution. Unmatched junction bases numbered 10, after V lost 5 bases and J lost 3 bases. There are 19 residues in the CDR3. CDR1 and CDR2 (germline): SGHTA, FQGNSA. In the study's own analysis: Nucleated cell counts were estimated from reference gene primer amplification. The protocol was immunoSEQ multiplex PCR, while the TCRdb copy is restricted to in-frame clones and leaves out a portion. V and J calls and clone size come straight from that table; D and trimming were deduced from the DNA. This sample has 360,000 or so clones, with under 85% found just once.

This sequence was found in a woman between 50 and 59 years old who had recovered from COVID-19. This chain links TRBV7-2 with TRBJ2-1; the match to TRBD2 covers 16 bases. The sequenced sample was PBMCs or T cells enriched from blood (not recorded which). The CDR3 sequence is CASSEGLAGGFAIYNEQFF. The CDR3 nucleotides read TGTGCCAGCAGCGAGGGACTAGCGGGAGGGTTCGCCATCTACAATGAGCAGTTCTTC.